Reported below is one T cell receptor beta chain. TCRdb reprocessed the 5' RACE reads with MiXCR, giving one entry per CDR3 protein. The sample lists some 96,000 distinct CDR3 sequences, less than 15% occurring once. CDR3 length: 14 amino acids. Trimming removed 1 base from V and 2 bases from J, with 9 bases in between. CDR1 DFQATT and CDR2 SNEGSKA come from the germline V gene (reference sequence). This sample was included in a study of early T cells in non-severe SARS-CoV-2 infection. The sequence was obtained from an adult who was a healthcare worker with PCR-confirmed SARS-CoV-2 infection or an uninfected control (not recorded which). Source material: whole blood. The chain is built from TRBV20-1 and TRBJ2-1; TRBD1 might be the D (5 bases). The CDR3: CSARGQGTYNEQFF. CDR3 DNA sequence: TGCAGTGCTAGAGGGCAGGGAACCTACAATGAGCAGTTCTTC.